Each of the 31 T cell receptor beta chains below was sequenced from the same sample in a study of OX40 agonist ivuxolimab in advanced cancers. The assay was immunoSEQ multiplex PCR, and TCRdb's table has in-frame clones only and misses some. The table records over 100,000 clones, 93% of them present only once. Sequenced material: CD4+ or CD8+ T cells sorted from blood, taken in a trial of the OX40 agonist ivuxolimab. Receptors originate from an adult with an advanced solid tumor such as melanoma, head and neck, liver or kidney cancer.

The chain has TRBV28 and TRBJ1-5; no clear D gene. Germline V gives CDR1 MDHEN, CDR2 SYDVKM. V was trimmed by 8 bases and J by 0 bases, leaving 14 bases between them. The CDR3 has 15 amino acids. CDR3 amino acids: CASVPDSYSNQPQHF. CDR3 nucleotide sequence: TGTGCCAGCGTGCCCGACTCCTATAGCAATCAGCCCCAGCATTTT.

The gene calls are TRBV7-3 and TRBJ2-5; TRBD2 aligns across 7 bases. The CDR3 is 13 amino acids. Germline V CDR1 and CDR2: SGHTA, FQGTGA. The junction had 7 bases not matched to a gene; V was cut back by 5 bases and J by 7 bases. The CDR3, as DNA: TGTGCCAGCAGCCCTACCGGGGAGGGGACCCAGTACTTC. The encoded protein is CASSPTGEGTQYF. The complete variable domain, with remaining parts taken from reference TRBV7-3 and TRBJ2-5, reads GAGVSQTPSNKVTEKGKYVELRCDPISGHTALYWYRQSLGQGPEFLIYFQGTGAADDSGLPNDRFFAVRPEGSVSTLKIQRTERGDSAVYLCASSPTGEGTQYFGPGTRLLVL.

CDR3 sequence reads: CASSPGTGTGEQYF. The CDR3 DNA sequence: TGTGCCAGCTCACCAGGGACAGGAACGGGAGAGCAGTACTTC. The chain is built from TRBV18 and TRBJ2-7; 8 nucleotides line up with TRBD1. Losses at the gene ends were 2 bases for V and 7 bases for J; bases not matched to a gene: 7. Germline CDR1 is KGHSH and CDR2 is LQKENI. The CDR3 runs 14 residues.

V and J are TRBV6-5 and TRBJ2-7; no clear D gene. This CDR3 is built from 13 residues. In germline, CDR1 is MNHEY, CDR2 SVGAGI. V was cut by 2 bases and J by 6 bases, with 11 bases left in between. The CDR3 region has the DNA TGTGCCAGCAGTTACCCATCGCGTGGCGAGCAGTACTTC. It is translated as CASSYPSRGEQYF.

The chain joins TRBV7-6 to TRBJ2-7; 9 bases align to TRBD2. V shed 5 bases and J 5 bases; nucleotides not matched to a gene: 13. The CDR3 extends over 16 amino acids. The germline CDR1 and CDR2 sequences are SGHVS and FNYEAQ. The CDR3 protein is CASSPAGGNLIDEQYF. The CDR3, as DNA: TGTGCCAGCAGCCCAGCGGGGGGTAACCTAATTGACGAGCAGTACTTC. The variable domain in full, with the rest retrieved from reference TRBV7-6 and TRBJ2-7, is GAGVSQSPRYKVTKRGQDVALRCDPISGHVSLYWYRQALGQGPEFLTYFNYEAQQDKSGLPNDRFSAERPEGSISTLTIQRTEQRDSAMYRCASSPAGGNLIDEQYFGPGTRLTVT.

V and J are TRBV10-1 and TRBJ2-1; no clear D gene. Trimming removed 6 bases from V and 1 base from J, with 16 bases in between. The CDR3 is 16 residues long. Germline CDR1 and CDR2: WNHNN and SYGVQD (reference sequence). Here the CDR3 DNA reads TGCGCCAGCAGCACCGCCGGGCTCGGGTCCTACAATGAGCAGTTCTTC. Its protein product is CASSTAGLGSYNEQFF.

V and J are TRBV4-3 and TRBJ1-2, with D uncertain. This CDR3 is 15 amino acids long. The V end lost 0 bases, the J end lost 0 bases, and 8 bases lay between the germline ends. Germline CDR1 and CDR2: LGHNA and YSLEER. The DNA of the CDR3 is TGCGCCAGCAGCCAAGAGTCACCCTCTAACTATGGCTACACCTTC. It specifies CASSQESPSNYGYTF.

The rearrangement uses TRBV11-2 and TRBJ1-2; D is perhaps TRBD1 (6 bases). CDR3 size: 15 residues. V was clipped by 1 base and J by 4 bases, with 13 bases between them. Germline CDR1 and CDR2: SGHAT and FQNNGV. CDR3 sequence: CASSLGGGQTYGYTF. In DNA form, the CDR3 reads TGTGCCAGCAGCTTAGGGGGGGGCCAAACCTATGGCTACACCTTC.

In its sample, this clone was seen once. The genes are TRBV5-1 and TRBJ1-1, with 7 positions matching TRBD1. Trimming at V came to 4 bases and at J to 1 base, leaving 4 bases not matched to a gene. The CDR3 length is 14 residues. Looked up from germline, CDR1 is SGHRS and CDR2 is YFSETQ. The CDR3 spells CASSEGAGNTEAFF. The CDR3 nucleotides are TGCGCCAGCAGCGAGGGGGCTGGGAACACTGAAGCTTTCTTT.

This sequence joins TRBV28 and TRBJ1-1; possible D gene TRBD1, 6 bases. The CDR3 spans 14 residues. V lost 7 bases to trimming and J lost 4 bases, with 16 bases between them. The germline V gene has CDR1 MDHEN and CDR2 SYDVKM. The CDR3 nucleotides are TGTGCCAGCAAGGGGGACCTGAGGGGCACTGAAGCTTTCTTT. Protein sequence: CASKGDLRGTEAFF.

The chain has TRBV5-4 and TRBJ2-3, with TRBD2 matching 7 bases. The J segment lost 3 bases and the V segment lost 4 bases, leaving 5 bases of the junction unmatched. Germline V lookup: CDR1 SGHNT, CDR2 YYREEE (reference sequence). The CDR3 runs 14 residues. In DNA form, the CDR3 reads TGTGCCAGCAGCGTAGATAGCGGGACAGATACGCAGTATTTT. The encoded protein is CASSVDSGTDTQYF.

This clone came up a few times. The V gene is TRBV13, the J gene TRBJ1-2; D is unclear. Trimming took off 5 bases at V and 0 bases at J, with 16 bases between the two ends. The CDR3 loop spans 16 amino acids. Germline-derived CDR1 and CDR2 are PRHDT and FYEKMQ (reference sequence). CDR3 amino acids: CASSRTQRFTNYGYTF. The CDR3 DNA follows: TGTGCCAGCAGCCGGACTCAGAGGTTTACTAACTATGGCTACACCTTC.

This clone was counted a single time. CDR3 residues: CASSDGGTVSYEQYF. For the CDR3, the DNA is TGTGCCAGCAGTGACGGCGGGACAGTATCTTACGAGCAGTACTTC. V is TRBV6-1 and J is TRBJ2-7, with a weak D call TRBD1 (7 bases). This CDR3 region has 15 residues. Deletions cut 3 bases from V and 4 bases from J, with 16 bases between. Germline V CDR1 and CDR2: MNHNS, SASEGT.

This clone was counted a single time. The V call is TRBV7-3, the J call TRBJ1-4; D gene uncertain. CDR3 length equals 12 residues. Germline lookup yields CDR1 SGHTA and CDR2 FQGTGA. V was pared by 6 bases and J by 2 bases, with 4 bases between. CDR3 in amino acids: CASRRTNEKLFF. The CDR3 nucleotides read TGTGCCAGCAGGAGGACTAATGAAAAACTGTTTTTT. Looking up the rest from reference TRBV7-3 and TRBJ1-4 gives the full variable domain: GAGVSQTPSNKVTEKGKYVELRCDPISGHTALYWYRQSLGQGPEFLIYFQGTGAADDSGLPNDRFFAVRPEGSVSTLKIQRTERGDSAVYLCASRRTNEKLFFGSGTQLSVL.

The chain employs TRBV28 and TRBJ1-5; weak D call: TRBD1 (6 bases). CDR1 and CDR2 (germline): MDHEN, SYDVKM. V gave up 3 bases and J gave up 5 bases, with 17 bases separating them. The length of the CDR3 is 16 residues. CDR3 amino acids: CASSFGEGGYYQPQHF. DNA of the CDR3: TGTGCCAGCAGTTTTGGGGAGGGGGGCTACTATCAGCCCCAGCATTTT.

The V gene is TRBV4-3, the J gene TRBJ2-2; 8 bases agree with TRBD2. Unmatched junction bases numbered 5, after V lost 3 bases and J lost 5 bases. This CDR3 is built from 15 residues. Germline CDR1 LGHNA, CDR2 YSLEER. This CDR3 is CASSHLAGGTGELFF. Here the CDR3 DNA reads TGCGCCAGCAGCCACCTAGCGGGCGGGACCGGGGAGCTGTTTTTT.

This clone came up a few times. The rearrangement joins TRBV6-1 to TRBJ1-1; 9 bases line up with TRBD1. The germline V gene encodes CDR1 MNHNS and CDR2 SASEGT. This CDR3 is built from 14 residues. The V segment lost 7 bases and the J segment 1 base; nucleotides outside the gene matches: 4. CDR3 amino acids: CASKMDRGNTEAFF. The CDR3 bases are TGTGCCAGCAAGATGGACAGGGGGAACACTGAAGCTTTCTTT.

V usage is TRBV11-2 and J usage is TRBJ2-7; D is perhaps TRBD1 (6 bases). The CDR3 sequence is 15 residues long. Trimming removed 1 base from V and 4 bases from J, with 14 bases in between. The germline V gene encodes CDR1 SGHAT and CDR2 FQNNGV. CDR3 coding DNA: TGTGCCAGCAGCTTAGGTCCAGGGGTCTTTTACGAGCAGTACTTC. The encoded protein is CASSLGPGVFYEQYF. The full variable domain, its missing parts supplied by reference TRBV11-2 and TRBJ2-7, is EAGVAQSPRYKIIEKRQSVAFWCNPISGHATLYWYQQILGQGPKLLIQFQNNGVVDDSQLPKDRFSAERLKGVDSTLKIQPAKLEDSAVYLCASSLGPGVFYEQYFGPGTRLTVT.

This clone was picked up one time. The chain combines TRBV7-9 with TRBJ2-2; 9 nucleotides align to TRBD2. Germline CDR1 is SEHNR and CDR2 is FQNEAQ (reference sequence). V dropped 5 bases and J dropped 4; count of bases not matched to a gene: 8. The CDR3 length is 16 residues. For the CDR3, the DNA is TGTGCCAGCAGCCCGGGACTAGCTCTAGGCACCGGGGAGCTGTTTTTT. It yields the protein CASSPGLALGTGELFF.

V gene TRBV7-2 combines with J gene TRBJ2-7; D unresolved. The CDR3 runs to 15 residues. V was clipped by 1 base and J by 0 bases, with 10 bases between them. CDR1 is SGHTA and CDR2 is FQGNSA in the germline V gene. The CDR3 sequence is CASSLDVGPSYEQYF. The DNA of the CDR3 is TGTGCCAGCAGCTTAGACGTCGGTCCCTCCTACGAGCAGTACTTC.

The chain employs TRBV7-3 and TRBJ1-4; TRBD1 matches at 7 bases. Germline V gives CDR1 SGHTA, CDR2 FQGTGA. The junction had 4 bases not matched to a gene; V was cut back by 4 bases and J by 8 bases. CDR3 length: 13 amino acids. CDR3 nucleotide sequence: TGTGCCAGCAGCTCATCACAGGGGGAAAAACTGTTTTTT. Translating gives CASSSSQGEKLFF. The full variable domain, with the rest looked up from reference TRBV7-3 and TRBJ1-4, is GAGVSQTPSNKVTEKGKYVELRCDPISGHTALYWYRQSLGQGPEFLIYFQGTGAADDSGLPNDRFFAVRPEGSVSTLKIQRTERGDSAVYLCASSSSQGEKLFFGSGTQLSVL.

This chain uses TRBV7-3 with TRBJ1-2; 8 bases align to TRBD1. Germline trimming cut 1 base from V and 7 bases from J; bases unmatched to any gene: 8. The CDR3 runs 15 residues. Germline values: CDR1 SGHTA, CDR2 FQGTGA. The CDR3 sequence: CASSLSDRGRGGYTF. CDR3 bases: TGTGCCAGCAGCTTAAGCGACAGGGGCCGGGGTGGCTACACCTTC. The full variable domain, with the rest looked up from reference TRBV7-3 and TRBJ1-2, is GAGVSQTPSNKVTEKGKYVELRCDPISGHTALYWYRQSLGQGPEFLIYFQGTGAADDSGLPNDRFFAVRPEGSVSTLKIQRTERGDSAVYLCASSLSDRGRGGYTFGSGTRLTVV.

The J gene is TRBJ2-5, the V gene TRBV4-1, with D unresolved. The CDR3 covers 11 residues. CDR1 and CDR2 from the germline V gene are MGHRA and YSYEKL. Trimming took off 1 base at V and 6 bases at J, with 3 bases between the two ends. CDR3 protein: CASSQGQTQYF. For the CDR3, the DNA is TGCGCCAGCAGCCAAGGACAGACCCAGTACTTC.

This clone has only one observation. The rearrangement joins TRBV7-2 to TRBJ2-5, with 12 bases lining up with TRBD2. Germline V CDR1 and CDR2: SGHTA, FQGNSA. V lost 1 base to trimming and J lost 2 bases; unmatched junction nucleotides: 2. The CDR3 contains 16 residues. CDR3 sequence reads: CASSLGLAGGQETQYF. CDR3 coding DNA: TGTGCCAGCAGCTTAGGCCTAGCGGGAGGGCAAGAGACCCAGTACTTC.

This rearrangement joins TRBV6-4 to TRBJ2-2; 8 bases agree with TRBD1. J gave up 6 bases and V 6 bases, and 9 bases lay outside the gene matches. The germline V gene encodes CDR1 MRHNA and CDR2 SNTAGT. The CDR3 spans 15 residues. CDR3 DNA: TGTGCCAGCAGCTCCGGTCAGGGGGCACCCGGGGAGCTGTTTTTT. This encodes CASSSGQGAPGELFF.

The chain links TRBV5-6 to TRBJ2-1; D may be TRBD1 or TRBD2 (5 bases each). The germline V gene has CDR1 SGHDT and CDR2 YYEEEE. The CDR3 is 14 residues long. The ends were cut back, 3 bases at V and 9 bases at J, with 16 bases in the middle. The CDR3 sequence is CASSWDRVGSEQFF. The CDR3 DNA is TGTGCCAGCAGCTGGGACCGGGTTGGGAGTGAGCAGTTCTTC.

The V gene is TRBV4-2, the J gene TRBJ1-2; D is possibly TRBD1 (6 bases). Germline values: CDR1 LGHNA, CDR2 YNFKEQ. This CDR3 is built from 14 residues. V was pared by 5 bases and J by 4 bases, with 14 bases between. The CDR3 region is CASSSSGGGYGYTF. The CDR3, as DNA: TGTGCCAGCAGCTCCTCGGGGGGCGGCTATGGCTACACCTTC.

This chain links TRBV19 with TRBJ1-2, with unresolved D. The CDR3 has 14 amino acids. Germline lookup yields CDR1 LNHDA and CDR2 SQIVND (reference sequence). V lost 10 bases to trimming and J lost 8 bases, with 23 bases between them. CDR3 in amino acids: CATSAFGERMGYTF. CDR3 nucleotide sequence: TGTGCCACCAGTGCGTTTGGCGAGCGCATGGGCTACACCTTC. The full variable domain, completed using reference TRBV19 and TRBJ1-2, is DGGITQSPKYLFRKEGQNVTLSCEQNLNHDAMYWYRQDPGQGLRLIYYSQIVNDFQKGDIAEGYSVSREKKESFPLTVTSAQKNPTAFYLCATSAFGERMGYTFGSGTRLTVV.

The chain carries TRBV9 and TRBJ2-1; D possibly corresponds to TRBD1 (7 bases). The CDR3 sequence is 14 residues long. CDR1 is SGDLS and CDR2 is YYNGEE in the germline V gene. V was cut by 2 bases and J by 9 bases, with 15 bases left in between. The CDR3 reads CASSVEGALSEQFF. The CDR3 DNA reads TGTGCCAGCAGCGTGGAGGGGGCGTTAAGTGAGCAGTTCTTC. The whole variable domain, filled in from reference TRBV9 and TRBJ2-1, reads DSGVTQTPKHLITATGQRVTLRCSPRSGDLSVYWYQQSLDQGLQFLIQYYNGEERAKGNILERFSAQQFPDLHSELNLSSLELGDSALYFCASSVEGALSEQFFGPGTRLTVL.

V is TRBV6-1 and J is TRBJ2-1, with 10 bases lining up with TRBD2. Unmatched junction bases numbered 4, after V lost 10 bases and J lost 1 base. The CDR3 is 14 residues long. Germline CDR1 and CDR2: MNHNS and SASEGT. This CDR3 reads CATQTSGSYNEQFF. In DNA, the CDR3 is TGTGCCACCCAGACTAGCGGGTCCTACAATGAGCAGTTCTTC.

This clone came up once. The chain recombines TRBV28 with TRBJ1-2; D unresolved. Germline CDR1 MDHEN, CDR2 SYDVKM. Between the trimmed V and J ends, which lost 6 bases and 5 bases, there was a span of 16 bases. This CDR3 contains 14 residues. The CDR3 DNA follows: TGTGCCAGCAGCCCTCGACGGGGAGGTTATGGCTACACCTTC. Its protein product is CASSPRRGGYGYTF.